Following are 5 T cell receptor beta chains from one sample sequenced in a study of beta chain features in type 1 diabetes. Overall study results and limits: Significant though moderate, a shortening of TCRB CDR3s appeared in all four CD4+ subsets of Type 1 diabetes patients.

The sequenced template was cDNA made from the entire isolated RNA. TCRdb keeps only in-frame clones here, not all; method: immunoSEQ multiplex PCR. Counted here are fewer than 350,000 clones, 15% occurring once; the ten biggest clones make up less than 0.02%. These TCRs' antigens remain unknown. Sequencing used naive CD4+ T cells from blood. These receptors were obtained from a man aged 18-30 years with type 1 diabetes.

The V and J genes are TRBV30 and TRBJ2-5; TRBD2 might be the D (5 bases). Deletions cut 0 bases from V and 4 bases from J, with 9 bases between. CDR3 length equals 13 residues. Looked up from germline, CDR1 is GTSNPN and CDR2 is SVGIG (reference sequence). In nucleotides, the CDR3 is TGTGCCTGGAGTGTACGAGGGTTAGAGACCCAGTACTTC. The encoded protein is CAWSVRGLETQYF.

This clone has just a few counts. The rearrangement joins TRBV21-1 to TRBJ2-7; TRBD2 reflects the table's D call only, with no check against the DNA. TRBV21-1 is tagged as a pseudogene. The CDR3 is made up of 15 amino acids. CDR3 nucleotides: TGTGCCAGCAGCAAAGTACGACGGAGCGTCTACGAGCAGTACTTC. As protein: CASSKVRRSVYEQYF.

This clone was seen more than once but under ten times. This chain joins TRBV20-1 and TRBJ2-4; D is unresolved. Germline V gene data show CDR1 as DFQATT and CDR2 as SNEGSKA (reference sequence). The CDR3 is made up of 11 amino acids. Trimming took 5 bases from V and 8 from J, leaving 10 bases between them. The CDR3 is CSAGVRYIQYF. As DNA, the CDR3 is TGCAGTGCTGGAGTGAGGTACATTCAGTACTTC.

The rearrangement links TRBV7-9 to TRBJ2-3; 8 nucleotides agree with TRBD1. Germline V CDR1 and CDR2: SEHNR, FQNEAQ (reference sequence). J lost 2 bases, V lost 4 bases, and 8 bases had no gene match. The CDR3 consists of 16 residues. The CDR3 loop is CASSSDETGATDTQYF. The CDR3 nucleotides read TGTGCCAGCAGCTCGGACGAGACAGGGGCCACAGATACGCAGTATTTT. The full variable domain, in which reference TRBV7-9 and TRBJ2-3 provide the parts outside the CDR3, is DTGVSQNPRHKITKRGQNVTFRCDPISEHNRLYWYRQTLGQGPEFLTYFQNEAQLEKSRLLSDRFSAERPKGSFSTLEIQRTEQGDSAMYLCASSSDETGATDTQYFGPGTRLTVL.

This clone came up a few times. The gene calls are TRBV30 and TRBJ1-2; 10 bases are shared with TRBD1. V trimming: 5 bases; J trimming: 8 bases; junction bases outside the gene matches: 5. The CDR3 contains 12 residues. Germline-derived CDR1 and CDR2 are GTSNPN and SVGIG (reference sequence). The CDR3 reads CAWVGQGGGYTF. As DNA, the CDR3 is TGTGCCTGGGTCGGACAGGGGGGAGGCTACACCTTC.